This TCR beta chain originates from a study of regulatory dendritic cells for organ transplantation. TCRdb's copy holds only in-frame clones and misses some; the assay was immunoSEQ multiplex PCR. The sample shows some 9,600 clones, approximately 84% of them seen only once. Germline CDR1 reads SGHTA; CDR2 reads FQGTGA. V was shortened by 5 bases and J by 0 bases, with 7 bases between the two germline ends. This CDR3 comprises 13 residues. Allogeneic regulatory or mature dendritic cells were co-cultured for roughly five days with CFSE-labeled sorted T cells at 1:10. This clone was recorded a few times. Its antigen is as yet unknown.

Sequenced input: memory CD4+ T cells from blood cultured with dendritic cells. As for subset: CD45RO+ memory T cells. This sequence joins TRBV7-3 and TRBJ1-1; D ambiguous. This TCR was recovered from a human donor in good health. The CDR3 DNA is TGTGCCAGCAGCCGTTCAATGAACACTGAAGCTTTCTTT. Translated: CASSRSMNTEAFF.